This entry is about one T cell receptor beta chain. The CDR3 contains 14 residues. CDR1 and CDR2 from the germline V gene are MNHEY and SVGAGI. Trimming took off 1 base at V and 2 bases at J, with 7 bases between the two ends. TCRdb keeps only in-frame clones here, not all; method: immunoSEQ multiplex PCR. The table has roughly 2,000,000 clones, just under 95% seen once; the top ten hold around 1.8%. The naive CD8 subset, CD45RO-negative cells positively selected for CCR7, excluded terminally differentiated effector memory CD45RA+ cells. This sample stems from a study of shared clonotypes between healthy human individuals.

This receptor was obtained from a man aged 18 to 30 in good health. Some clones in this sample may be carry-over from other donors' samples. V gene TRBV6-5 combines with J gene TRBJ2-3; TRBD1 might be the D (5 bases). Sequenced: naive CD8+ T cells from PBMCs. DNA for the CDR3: TGTGCCAGCAGTTACTTACAGGCCACAGATACGCAGTATTTT. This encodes CASSYLQATDTQYF.